What follows are 15 T cell receptor beta chains derived from one specimen sequenced in a study of blood T cell repertoires in COVID-19. Method: immunoSEQ multiplex PCR; TCRdb's copy keeps in-frame clones and lacks some. The data contain hundreds of thousands of clones, roughly 90% of them singletons. Input material: peripheral blood. The origin of the receptors is a woman under 40 with COVID-19, enrolled during active disease.

The chain recombines TRBV27 with TRBJ2-2; 8 bases match TRBD2. V lost 3 bases, J lost 4 bases, and 10 bases stayed unmatched. This CDR3 is 17 amino acids long. Germline V gene sequence: CDR1 MNHEY, CDR2 SMNVEV (reference sequence). CDR3 amino acids: CASSFGTSSGPTGELFF. CDR3 bases: TGTGCCAGCAGTTTCGGAACCTCTAGCGGGCCCACCGGGGAGCTGTTTTTT.

V and J are TRBV5-6 and TRBJ2-1; D remains ambiguous. The CDR3 loop spans 15 amino acids. Trimming took 6 bases from V and 0 from J, leaving 13 bases between them. The germline V gene has CDR1 SGHDT and CDR2 YYEEEE. This CDR3 reads CASKISGSSYNEQFF. CDR3 sequence (DNA): TGTGCCAGCAAAATATCGGGTAGCTCCTACAATGAGCAGTTCTTC.

The chain is built from TRBV18 and TRBJ1-5; TRBD1 is a possible D gene (5 bases). Germline V gene sequence: CDR1 KGHSH, CDR2 LQKENI. The CDR3 length is 15 residues. Trimming cost V 3 bases and J 3 bases, with 12 bases left between them. CDR3 sequence (DNA): TGTGCCAGCTCACCCTTGACAGACCTCAATCAGCCCCAGCATTTT. Protein: CASSPLTDLNQPQHF.

This clone was counted between two and nine times. The chain employs TRBV5-1 and TRBJ2-5, with TRBD2 matching over 7 bases. Germline V gives CDR1 SGHRS, CDR2 YFSETQ. This CDR3 contains 15 residues. V lost 1 base, J lost 1 base, and 4 bases stayed unmatched. The CDR3 reads CASSLSGAFQETQYF. The CDR3 bases are TGCGCCAGCAGCTTGAGCGGGGCGTTCCAAGAGACCCAGTACTTC. The full variable domain, rest sourced from reference TRBV5-1 and TRBJ2-5, is KAGVTQTPRYLIKTRGQQVTLSCSPISGHRSVSWYQQTPGQGLQFLFEYFSETQRNKGNFPGRFSGRQFSNSRSEMNVSTLELGDSALYLCASSLSGAFQETQYFGPGTRLLVL.

This sequence joins TRBV11-3 and TRBJ2-5; 8 positions agree with TRBD1. The CDR3 length is 15 residues. Germline V CDR1 and CDR2: SGHNT, YENEEA. Trimming cost V 2 bases and J 5 bases; bases outside gene matches: 7. The CDR3 DNA sequence: TGTGCCAGCAGCTTAAGGACAGGGAGAATGGAGACCCAGTACTTC. Its protein is CASSLRTGRMETQYF.

For this clone: Its ends do not fully match the called genes, so a read error is possible. The chain recombines TRBV2 with TRBJ2-6; TRBD1 matches 10 bases. Per the germline V gene, CDR1 is SNHLY and CDR2 is FYNNEI. The CDR3 has 17 amino acids. For the CDR3, the DNA is TGTGCCGGCAGACATGGGACAGGGGTTTCTGGGGCCAACGTCCTGACTTTC. Its protein product is CAGRHGTGVSGANVLTF.

This clone appeared a single time. The genes are TRBV10-3 and TRBJ2-7; D may be TRBD1 (6 bases). In germline, CDR1 is ENHRY, CDR2 SYGVKD. V lost 8 bases to trimming and J lost 2 bases, with 16 bases between them. CDR3 length: 14 residues. The CDR3 DNA reads TGTGCCATCCGTGGTGGGGACACCACCTACGAGCAGTACTTC. Its translation is CAIRGGDTTYEQYF.

The V gene is TRBV7-2, the J gene TRBJ2-1; 9 nucleotides agree with TRBD2. Germline lookup yields CDR1 SGHTA and CDR2 FQGNSA. With 5 bases clipped from V and 6 bases from J, the junction kept 11 bases outside the gene matches. The CDR3 has 16 residues. For the CDR3, the DNA is TGTGCCAGCAGCCCGCATGGCGGGGGGGCGGGCAATGAGCAGTTCTTC. This encodes CASSPHGGGAGNEQFF.

The chain joins TRBV2 to TRBJ2-3, with 7 bases aligning to TRBD2. Germline CDR1 reads SNHLY; CDR2 reads FYNNEI. With V trimmed by 10 bases and J by 0 bases, 7 bases remained unmatched. CDR3 length: 14 amino acids. The CDR3 sequence is CATKRGSSTDTQYF. CDR3 nucleotides: TGTGCCACCAAGCGGGGATCTAGCACAGATACGCAGTATTTT.

The gene calls are TRBV20-1 and TRBJ2-4, with TRBD1 as a possible D gene (6 bases). The CDR3 consists of 18 residues. Germline V gene data show CDR1 as DFQATT and CDR2 as SNEGSKA (reference sequence). V was trimmed by 3 bases and J by 2 bases, leaving 23 bases between them. The CDR3 DNA is TGCAGTGCTAGTCTATCGTCCGGGCCAGGGGTACCCAAAAACATTCAGTACTTC. Amino acid sequence: CSASLSSGPGVPKNIQYF.

The genes are TRBV9 and TRBJ2-1; TRBD2 might be the D (5 bases). The V end was cut by 3 bases, the J end by 1 base, with 14 bases between. The CDR3 length is 16 residues. CDR1 and CDR2 (germline): SGDLS, YYNGEE. For the CDR3, the DNA is TGTGCCAGCAGCGCCGCCGGGCCGGGGTCCTACAATGAGCAGTTCTTC. As protein: CASSAAGPGSYNEQFF.

The gene calls are TRBV3-1 (or the pseudogene TRBV3-2) and TRBJ1-2, with TRBD1 matching 7 bases. Germline CDR1 reads LGHDT; CDR2 reads YNNKEL (reference sequence). Germline trimming cut 1 base from V and 0 bases from J; bases unmatched to any gene: 5. The CDR3 extends over 16 amino acids. The CDR3 sequence: CASSQASGQTNYGYTF. CDR3 coding DNA: TGTGCCAGCAGCCAAGCCTCGGGACAGACTAACTATGGCTACACCTTC.

This clone was seen only a few times. CDR3 nucleotide sequence: TGTGCCAGCAGCCCGGTGGGGGGGCGGAACACCGGGGAGCTGTTTTTT. This sequence encodes CASSPVGGRNTGELFF. The genes are TRBV7-2 and TRBJ2-2; D possibly corresponds to TRBD2 (7 bases). Germline-derived CDR1 and CDR2 are SGHTA and FQGNSA. V gave up 5 bases and J gave up 1 base, with 14 bases separating them. CDR3 length: 16 amino acids.

The J gene is TRBJ2-1, the V gene TRBV4-1; maybe TRBD2 (6 bases). Germline lookup yields CDR1 MGHRA and CDR2 YSYEKL. Trimming pared 4 bases from V and 0 bases from J, leaving 13 bases between. The CDR3 runs 16 residues. The chain's CDR3 is CASSRWGESSYNEQFF. CDR3 bases: TGCGCCAGCAGCCGATGGGGGGAAAGCTCCTACAATGAGCAGTTCTTC.

V and J are TRBV28 and TRBJ1-4; 7 nucleotides align to TRBD1. Germline V lookup: CDR1 MDHEN, CDR2 SYDVKM. The CDR3 runs to 16 residues. V was pared by 3 bases and J by 5 bases, with 9 bases of the junction left unmatched. In DNA form, the CDR3 reads TGTGCCAGCAGTTTTGCGGCCGGGACAGCCAATGAAAAACTGTTTTTT. It yields the protein CASSFAAGTANEKLFF.